This TCR beta chain emerged from a study of T cell repertoires in cytomegalovirus infection. MiXCR, run by TCRdb on the reads, gives a single entry per CDR3 protein. The profile covers around 750,000 distinct CDR3 sequences, with roughly 33% appearing a single time and over 10% taken by the ten largest. General study points: The cumulative frequency of public TCR beta families distinguished individuals who carried CMV together with the relevant HLA.

The CDR3 is 15 residues long. The germline V and J ends were trimmed by 0 bases and 3 bases, with 12 bases remaining between them. From germline, CDR1 is ENHRY and CDR2 SYGVKD. Notes on this clonotype: What it binds is not known.

This TCR derives from a human donor in good health (CMV status not recorded). Some clones in this sample may be carry-over from other donors' samples. The sample in question was cultured CD8+ T cells from PBMCs, obtained from culture after CMV antigen stimulation. The chain carries TRBV10-3 and TRBJ2-7, with TRBD2 as a possible D gene (6 bases). CDR3 loop: CAISESIRGLYEQYF. The CDR3 DNA reads as TGTGCCATCAGTGAGTCGATAAGGGGACTCTACGAGCAGTACTTC.